Below are 32 T cell receptor beta chains sequenced from a single sample in a study of cytomegalovirus exposure and HLA in healthy donors. PCR primers comprised 60 Vbeta and 13 Jbeta primers. Only in-frame clones appear in the TCRdb table, and some are missing; sequencing was by immunoSEQ multiplex PCR. The sample has about 130,000 clones, 65% to 85% seen once. The source material was PBMCs. All receptors come from a boy aged 5-17 years in good health and CMV-seronegative.

CDR3 nucleotides: TGTGCCAGCAGTCTACGACAGGCCGGAAACACCATATATTTT. Its protein product is CASSLRQAGNTIYF. This chain connects TRBV27 to TRBJ1-3, with D possibly being TRBD1 (6 bases). The CDR3 contains 14 residues. Germline-derived CDR1 and CDR2 are MNHEY and SMNVEV (reference sequence). The V end was cut by 5 bases, the J end by 4 bases, with 12 bases between.

This clone was seen once. The chain employs TRBV6-1 and TRBJ1-2, with D unclear. The CDR3 is 14 amino acids. CDR1 is MNHNS and CDR2 is SASEGT in the germline V gene. Trimming took 3 bases from V and 6 from J, leaving 14 bases between them. CDR3 residues: CASSDQIEADGYTF. CDR3 bases: TGTGCCAGCAGTGACCAAATCGAAGCGGATGGCTACACCTTC.

This clone was detected only once. This chain joins TRBV27 and TRBJ2-2, with D possibly matching TRBD1 (6 bases). Looked up from germline, CDR1 is MNHEY and CDR2 is SMNVEV (reference sequence). V was trimmed by 8 bases and J by 0 bases, leaving 10 bases between them. This CDR3 is built from 14 residues. CDR3 nucleotide sequence: TGTGCCAGCTCACAGGGACCGAACACCGGGGAGCTGTTTTTT. It codes for CASSQGPNTGELFF.

In regard to this clone: One end of the junction is discordant with germline, which a read error may explain. The J gene is TRBJ2-5, the V gene TRBV7-9, with 10 bases matching TRBD2. Per germline, CDR1 SEHNR and CDR2 FQNEAQ (reference sequence). The CDR3 contains 14 residues. DNA for the CDR3: TGTGCCAGCAGCCTAGCGGGAGCCCAAGAGACCCAGTACTTC. Translated: CASSLAGAQETQYF. Full variable domain (outside the CDR3, taken from reference TRBV7-9 and TRBJ2-5): DTGVSQNPRHKITKRGQNVTFRCDPISEHNRLYWYRQTLGQGPEFLTYFQNEAQLEKSRLLSDRFSAERPKGSFSTLEIQRTEQGDSAMYLCASSLAGAQETQYFGPGTRLLVL.

This sequence joins TRBV5-1 and TRBJ1-1; TRBD1 is a possible D gene (6 bases). Germline V gene data show CDR1 as SGHRS and CDR2 as YFSETQ. CDR3 length equals 13 residues. V was trimmed by 5 bases and J by 6 bases, leaving 14 bases between them. This CDR3 is CASRGTGRAEAFF. CDR3 nucleotide sequence: TGCGCCAGCAGGGGTACAGGGAGGGCTGAAGCTTTCTTT. The whole variable domain, remainder taken from reference TRBV5-1 and TRBJ1-1, is KAGVTQTPRYLIKTRGQQVTLSCSPISGHRSVSWYQQTPGQGLQFLFEYFSETQRNKGNFPGRFSGRQFSNSRSEMNVSTLELGDSALYLCASRGTGRAEAFFGQGTRLTVV.

The chain carries TRBV19 and TRBJ1-1; TRBD1 agrees at 11 bases. The length of the CDR3 is 16 residues. CDR1 is LNHDA, CDR2 SQIVND, per germline (reference sequence). J lost 2 bases, V lost 4 bases, and 6 bases had no gene match. CDR3 nucleotide sequence: TGTGCCAGTAGTAAAGGACAGGGGGCTGGAAACACTGAAGCTTTCTTT. It encodes CASSKGQGAGNTEAFF.

CDR3 amino acids: CASSRTGSEQYF. The CDR3, as DNA: TGTGCCAGCAGCCGAACAGGGTCGGAGCAGTACTTC. This chain links TRBV5-4 with TRBJ2-7; possibly TRBD1 for D (6 bases). Per germline, CDR1 SGHNT and CDR2 YYREEE (reference sequence). Trimming removed 4 bases from V and 7 bases from J, with 12 bases in between. The CDR3 totals 12 residues.

The chain couples TRBV5-1 to TRBJ1-1; 8 bases agree with TRBD1. V lost 4 bases to trimming and J lost 7 bases; unmatched junction nucleotides: 6. This CDR3 region has 13 residues. CDR1 is SGHRS, CDR2 YFSETQ, per germline. The CDR3: CASSTGQGGEAFF. DNA for the CDR3: TGCGCCAGCAGCACCGGACAGGGTGGTGAAGCTTTCTTT.

This clone was counted a few times. The chain recombines TRBV7-2 with TRBJ1-1; perhaps TRBD1 as D (6 bases). The germline gives CDR1 SGHTA, CDR2 FQGNSA. Trimming stripped 5 bases from V and 5 bases from J, with 24 bases between. The CDR3 spans 17 residues. CDR3 amino acids: CASSPQPGTPGGTEAFF. In DNA form, the CDR3 reads TGTGCCAGCAGCCCCCAACCCGGGACACCGGGGGGAACTGAAGCTTTCTTT.

The chain uses TRBV7-9 and TRBJ2-3; 7 nucleotides line up with TRBD2. The CDR3 totals 15 residues. V trimming: 0 bases; J trimming: 1 base; junction bases outside the gene matches: 1. CDR1 is SEHNR, CDR2 FQNEAQ, per germline (reference sequence). The CDR3 coding sequence is TGTGCCAGCAGCTTAGCGGCGGGAGGCACAGATACGCAGTATTTT. Residues: CASSLAAGGTDTQYF.

V usage is TRBV19 and J usage is TRBJ2-7; tentative D call: TRBD1 (5 bases). Trimming shortened V by 6 bases and J by 7 bases, and 16 bases separated the two germline ends. The CDR3 covers 13 residues. The germline CDR1 and CDR2 sequences are LNHDA and SQIVND (reference sequence). The CDR3 coding sequence is TGTGCCAGTAGGGCCCCCCAGGGATGGGAGCAGTACTTC. Protein sequence: CASRAPQGWEQYF.

This clone has only one observation. The chain links TRBV6-5 to TRBJ2-7; no clear D gene. V was pared by 0 bases and J by 2 bases, with 8 bases between. Germline V lookup: CDR1 MNHEY, CDR2 SVGAGI. CDR3 length equals 14 residues. DNA of the CDR3: TGTGCCAGCAGTTACTCACTTGAGACCTACGAGCAGTACTTC. This encodes CASSYSLETYEQYF.

The chain links TRBV6-1 to TRBJ1-1; D gene ambiguous. This CDR3 spans 13 amino acids. CDR1 is MNHNS and CDR2 is SASEGT in the germline V gene. Deletions cut 11 bases from V and 1 base from J, with 14 bases between. CDR3 loop: CAGKEGPNTEAFF. CDR3 nucleotides: TGTGCCGGAAAGGAGGGTCCGAACACTGAAGCTTTCTTT.

The chain is built from TRBV4-1 and TRBJ1-2; 8 nucleotides agree with TRBD1. Per the germline V gene, CDR1 is MGHRA and CDR2 is YSYEKL. This CDR3 is 14 amino acids long. J lost 8 bases, V lost 2 bases, and 7 bases had no gene match. DNA for the CDR3: TGCGCCAGCAGCCAACCTCGACAGGGGCACGGCTACACCTTC. This gives the protein CASSQPRQGHGYTF.

The chain combines TRBV5-1 with TRBJ2-1, with D possibly TRBD2 on 6 matching bases. Germline CDR1 reads SGHRS; CDR2 reads YFSETQ. The CDR3 length is 13 residues. V dropped 1 base and J dropped 9 bases, with 11 bases sitting between them. CDR3 coding DNA: TGCGCCAGCAGCTTGCGGGAGAGGGGTGAGCAGTTCTTC. The encoded protein is CASSLRERGEQFF.

This sequence joins TRBV2 and TRBJ2-7; TRBD1 might be the D (5 bases). Germline V gene data show CDR1 as SNHLY and CDR2 as FYNNEI. The V end lost 7 bases, the J end lost 5 bases, and 6 bases lay between the germline ends. CDR3 length: 10 amino acids. DNA for the CDR3: TGTGCCAGCAAGGGGAACGAGCAGTACTTC. Its translation is CASKGNEQYF.

The chain carries TRBV4-1 and TRBJ2-1; 8 bases line up with TRBD2. Germline assignment: CDR1 MGHRA and CDR2 YSYEKL. The CDR3 is 18 residues long. Trimming cost V 0 bases and J 0 bases; bases outside gene matches: 7. DNA for the CDR3: TGCGCCAGCAGCCAAGAGGTGTTAGCGGGGAGCTCCTACAATGAGCAGTTCTTC. This codes for CASSQEVLAGSSYNEQFF.

This clone was seen a few times. The chain links TRBV25-1 to TRBJ2-7; D may be TRBD1 (6 bases). The CDR3 length is 15 residues. Germline V gene lookup returns CDR1 MGHDK and CDR2 SYGVNS. Trimming took 5 bases from V and 0 from J, leaving 14 bases between them. CDR3 sequence: CASSYSRGRSYEQYF. As DNA, the CDR3 is TGTGCCAGCAGTTACTCCAGGGGCCGCTCCTACGAGCAGTACTTC.

This sequence joins TRBV5-4 and TRBJ2-1; tentative D call: TRBD2 (5 bases). The CDR3 totals 15 residues. Germline V gene data show CDR1 as SGHNT and CDR2 as YYREEE (reference sequence). Trimming pared 1 base from V and 0 bases from J, leaving 8 bases between. The DNA of the CDR3 is TGTGCCAGCAGCTTGACGGGGAGCTCCTACAATGAGCAGTTCTTC. It is translated as CASSLTGSSYNEQFF.

This clone showed up just a few times. This chain uses TRBV18 with TRBJ2-2; no firm D call. Per germline, CDR1 KGHSH and CDR2 LQKENI. V gave up 0 bases and J gave up 1 base, with 12 bases separating them. CDR3 length: 17 residues. The CDR3 DNA follows: TGTGCCAGCTCACCACCGGGCTATCTCTTGAACACCGGGGAGCTGTTTTTT. Translated, it gives CASSPPGYLLNTGELFF.

The chain joins TRBV30 to TRBJ2-3, with D possibly being TRBD1 (5 bases). CDR3 length: 14 residues. The V gene's germline CDR1 is GTSNPN and CDR2 SVGIG (reference sequence). V dropped 2 bases and J dropped 4 bases, with 13 bases sitting between them. The CDR3 loop is CAWSRPRAADTQYF. The DNA for the CDR3 is TGTGCCTGGAGTCGACCCAGGGCCGCAGATACGCAGTATTTT. The full variable domain, its missing parts supplied by reference TRBV30 and TRBJ2-3, is SQTIHQWPATLVQPVGSPLSLECTVEGTSNPNLYWYRQAAGRGLQLLFYSVGIGQISSEVPQNLSASRPQDRQFILSSKKLLLSDSGFYLCAWSRPRAADTQYFGPGTRLTVL.

The rearrangement joins TRBV5-1 to TRBJ1-2; D not certain. V lost 4 bases to trimming and J lost 3 bases, with 7 bases between them. CDR1 is SGHRS and CDR2 is YFSETQ in the germline V gene. This CDR3 contains 12 residues. The CDR3 nucleotides read TGCGCCAGCAGCCCAAGAGACTATGGCTACACCTTC. Its protein is CASSPRDYGYTF.

This rearrangement joins TRBV27 to TRBJ2-2; TRBD1 agrees at 8 bases. The germline CDR1 and CDR2 sequences are MNHEY and SMNVEV (reference sequence). The CDR3 has 14 amino acids. After removal of 5 bases from V and 7 bases from J, the junction contained 6 bases not matched to a gene. This CDR3 reads CASSGTGQSGELFF. CDR3 sequence (DNA): TGTGCCAGCAGTGGGACAGGTCAGAGCGGGGAGCTGTTTTTT.

A few counts support this clone. V gene TRBV7-8 combines with J gene TRBJ1-4, with 7 bases fitting TRBD1. V lost 4 bases, J lost 8 bases, and 10 bases stayed unmatched. CDR1 SGHVS and CDR2 FQNEAQ come from the germline V gene. The CDR3 runs to 15 residues. This chain's CDR3 is CASSSQTGWGEKLFF. The CDR3 DNA reads as TGTGCCAGCAGCTCCCAGACAGGGTGGGGAGAAAAACTGTTTTTT.

The chain couples TRBV19 to TRBJ2-1; 9 nucleotides align to TRBD2. The J segment lost 4 bases and the V segment lost 3 bases, leaving 4 bases of the junction unmatched. CDR3 size: 15 residues. Germline V gene lookup returns CDR1 LNHDA and CDR2 SQIVND (reference sequence). The CDR3 spells CASSIGSGSYNEQFF. The CDR3 DNA reads TGTGCCAGTAGTATTGGTAGCGGGAGTTACAATGAGCAGTTCTTC.

V gene TRBV7-2 combines with J gene TRBJ2-7; 7 bases match TRBD2. This CDR3 is built from 15 residues. After removal of 6 bases from V and 3 bases from J, the junction contained 11 bases not matched to a gene. From germline, CDR1 is SGHTA and CDR2 FQGNSA. CDR3 in DNA: TGTGCCAGCAGTCCGAGGGCTAGCGGAAGCTACGAGCAGTACTTC. Its protein product is CASSPRASGSYEQYF.

CDR3 nucleotides: TGTGCCAGCAGGGCCCGGCAGGGCACCCTCAATGAGCAGTTCTTC. It codes for CASRARQGTLNEQFF. The rearrangement uses TRBV2 and TRBJ2-1; possibly TRBD1 for D (5 bases). The CDR3 extends over 15 amino acids. The germline CDR1 and CDR2 sequences are SNHLY and FYNNEI. V lost 6 bases and J lost 6, with 18 bases in between.

The genes are TRBV5-1 and TRBJ2-7; D is possibly TRBD2 (5 bases). The germline gives CDR1 SGHRS, CDR2 YFSETQ. Deletions cut 4 bases from V and 1 base from J, with 15 bases between. The CDR3 has 15 residues. The DNA for the CDR3 is TGCGCCAGCAGCCAATGGACGGGGAGTTCCTACGAGCAGTACTTC. It is translated as CASSQWTGSSYEQYF. Full variable domain (remainder filled in from reference TRBV5-1 and TRBJ2-7): KAGVTQTPRYLIKTRGQQVTLSCSPISGHRSVSWYQQTPGQGLQFLFEYFSETQRNKGNFPGRFSGRQFSNSRSEMNVSTLELGDSALYLCASSQWTGSSYEQYFGPGTRLTVT.

To note about this clone: At one end the junction does not follow the germline gene, possibly because of a read error. The chain combines TRBV13 with TRBJ2-1; tentatively, D is TRBD2 (5 bases). The CDR3 sequence is 12 residues long. Germline V lookup: CDR1 PRHDT, CDR2 FYEKMQ (reference sequence). CDR3 bases: TGTGCCAGCAGCCCCGAGCGAGGGTACGTTCTCTTC. This encodes CASSPERGYVLF.

The chain uses TRBV30 and TRBJ1-1, with D unresolved. CDR1 is GTSNPN and CDR2 is SVGIG in the germline V gene (reference sequence). V lost 0 bases, J lost 4 bases, and 9 bases lay in between. The CDR3 has 13 residues. The CDR3 bases are TGTGCCTGGAGTGTAACCCGGGGCACTGAAGCTTTCTTT. Encoded protein: CAWSVTRGTEAFF.

The CDR3: CASSPSGYTGELFF. The CDR3 DNA sequence: TGCGCCAGCAGCCCTAGCGGATACACCGGGGAGCTGTTTTTT. The chain couples TRBV5-1 to TRBJ2-2; 7 nucleotides line up with TRBD2. The CDR3 sequence is 14 residues long. V shed 4 bases, J shed 3 bases, and the junction held 3 bases outside the gene matches. The germline V gene encodes CDR1 SGHRS and CDR2 YFSETQ. The full variable domain, rest sourced from reference TRBV5-1 and TRBJ2-2, is KAGVTQTPRYLIKTRGQQVTLSCSPISGHRSVSWYQQTPGQGLQFLFEYFSETQRNKGNFPGRFSGRQFSNSRSEMNVSTLELGDSALYLCASSPSGYTGELFFGEGSRLTVL.

The rearrangement uses TRBV27 and TRBJ1-5, with a weak D call TRBD1 (5 bases). Germline V lookup: CDR1 MNHEY, CDR2 SMNVEV (reference sequence). V lost 5 bases and J lost 5, with 22 bases in between. The CDR3 totals 17 residues. In DNA form, the CDR3 reads TGTGCCAGCAGTCCCAACACCCTCAGGGTTCTGGATCAGCCCCAGCATTTT. Translated: CASSPNTLRVLDQPQHF.